This T cell receptor (beta chain) is from a study of shared clonotypes between healthy human individuals. The donor cohort consisted entirely of Caucasian adults residing in Nashville, Tennessee. On this clone: Its antigen remains unidentified.

General study results and limits: Owing to a small donor count, the genetic and exposure-history diversity represented was limited.

Every subset had its genomic DNA shared out evenly among several immunoSEQ plates. Profiled with immunoSEQ multiplex PCR; TCRdb holds only in-frame clones, not every one. The sample has 450,000 to 600,000 clones, around 79% seen once; the top ten hold about 12%. The sample consisted of PBMCs. This TCR came from a woman aged 40 to 50 in good health. Some clones in this sample may be carry-over from other donors' samples.

The CDR3 nucleotides are TGTGCCAGTAGTACCTACCTTGGGACAGGGGACTACGAGCAGTACTTC. Protein: CASSTYLGTGDYEQYF. The gene calls are TRBV19 and TRBJ2-7; 10 bases fit TRBD1. The CDR3 is 16 residues long. The V and J ends lost 4 bases and 3 bases, in that order; junction bases with no gene match: 9. Germline CDR1 and CDR2: LNHDA and SQIVND (reference sequence). Filled out from reference TRBV19 and TRBJ2-7, the complete variable domain reads DGGITQSPKYLFRKEGQNVTLSCEQNLNHDAMYWYRQDPGQGLRLIYYSQIVNDFQKGDIAEGYSVSREKKESFPLTVTSAQKNPTAFYLCASSTYLGTGDYEQYFGPGTRLTVT.